Detailed here is one T cell receptor beta chain. The antigen is undetermined. The method was immunoSEQ multiplex PCR; TCRdb's version includes in-frame clones alone and lacks a portion of them. This table holds about 120,000 clones, roughly 95% found once. This CDR3 spans 16 amino acids. CDR1 and CDR2 from the germline V gene are MNHEY and SMNVEV (reference sequence). V lost 5 bases to trimming and J lost 3 bases; unmatched junction nucleotides: 10. The record originates from a study of graft-versus-host responses after intestinal transplantation. As for the study in general: Each patient got anti-thymocyte globulin induction, then tacrolimus and steroids for about 3 years. Points from the study as a whole: Early post-transplant HvG declines showed an association with peak circulating GvH clone levels.

Material: unstimulated CD8+ T cells sorted from spleen or lymph node cells, obtained before intestinal transplant. This TCR was sampled from a human donor who received an intestinal transplant. This chain uses TRBV27 with TRBJ2-7; 10 nucleotides match TRBD1. The CDR3: CASSPIRTGGIYEQYF. CDR3 DNA: TGTGCCAGCAGTCCAATTAGGACAGGGGGTATCTACGAGCAGTACTTC.